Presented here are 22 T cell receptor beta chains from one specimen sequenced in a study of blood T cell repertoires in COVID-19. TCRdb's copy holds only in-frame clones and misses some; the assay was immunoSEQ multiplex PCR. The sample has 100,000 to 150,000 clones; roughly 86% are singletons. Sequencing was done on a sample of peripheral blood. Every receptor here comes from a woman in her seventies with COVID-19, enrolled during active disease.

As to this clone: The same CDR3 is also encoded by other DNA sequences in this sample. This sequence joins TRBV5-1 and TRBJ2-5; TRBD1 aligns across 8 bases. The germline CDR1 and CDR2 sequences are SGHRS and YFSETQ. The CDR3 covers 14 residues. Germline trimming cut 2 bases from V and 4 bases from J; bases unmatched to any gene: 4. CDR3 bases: TGCGCCAGCAGCTTATCTGGACAGGGAGAGACCCAGTACTTC. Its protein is CASSLSGQGETQYF.

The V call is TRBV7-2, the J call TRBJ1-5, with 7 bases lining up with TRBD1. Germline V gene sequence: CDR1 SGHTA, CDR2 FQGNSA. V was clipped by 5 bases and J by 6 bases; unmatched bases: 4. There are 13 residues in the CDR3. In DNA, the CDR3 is TGTGCCAGCAGCCAAAACAGGGGTCAGCCCCAGCATTTT. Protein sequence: CASSQNRGQPQHF. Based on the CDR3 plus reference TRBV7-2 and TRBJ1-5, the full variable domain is GAGVSQSPSNKVTEKGKDVELRCDPISGHTALYWYRQSLGQGLEFLIYFQGNSAPDKSGLPSDRFSAERTGGSVSTLTIQRTQQEDSAVYLCASSQNRGQPQHFGDGTRLSIL.

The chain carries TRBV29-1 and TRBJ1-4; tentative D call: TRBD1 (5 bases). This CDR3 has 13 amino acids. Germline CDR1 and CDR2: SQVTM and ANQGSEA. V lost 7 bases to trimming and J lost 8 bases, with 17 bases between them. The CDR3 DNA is TGCAGCGCTGGGGCCGCCGCCGTGGAAAAACTGTTTTTT. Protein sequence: CSAGAAAVEKLFF.

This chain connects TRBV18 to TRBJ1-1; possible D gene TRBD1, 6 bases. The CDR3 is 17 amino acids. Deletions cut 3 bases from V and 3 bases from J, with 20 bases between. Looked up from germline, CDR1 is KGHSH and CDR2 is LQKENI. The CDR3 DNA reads TGTGCCAGCTCACCCCCCAGTTATTGGGGGCCTTACACTGAAGCTTTCTTT. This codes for CASSPPSYWGPYTEAFF.

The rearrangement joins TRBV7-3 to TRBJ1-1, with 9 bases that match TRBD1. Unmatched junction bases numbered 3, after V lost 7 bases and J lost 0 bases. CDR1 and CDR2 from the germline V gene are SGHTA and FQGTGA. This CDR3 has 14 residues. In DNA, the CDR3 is TGTGCCAGCATGGGACAGGGCCTGAACACTGAAGCTTTCTTT. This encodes CASMGQGLNTEAFF.

The CDR3 DNA is TGTGCCAGCACGCTGACAGGGCAATACACTGAAGCTTTCTTT. Its translation is CASTLTGQYTEAFF. The chain uses TRBV9 and TRBJ1-1; 7 nucleotides align to TRBD1. Germline V gene lookup returns CDR1 SGDLS and CDR2 YYNGEE. There are 14 residues in the CDR3. After removal of 6 bases from V and 3 bases from J, the junction contained 8 bases not matched to a gene.

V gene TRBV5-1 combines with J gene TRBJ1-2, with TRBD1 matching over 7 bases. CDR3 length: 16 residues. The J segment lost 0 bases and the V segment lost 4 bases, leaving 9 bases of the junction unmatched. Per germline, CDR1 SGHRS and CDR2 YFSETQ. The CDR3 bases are TGCGCCAGCAGCCCCCACACAGGGGCTGCTAACTATGGCTACACCTTC. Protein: CASSPHTGAANYGYTF.

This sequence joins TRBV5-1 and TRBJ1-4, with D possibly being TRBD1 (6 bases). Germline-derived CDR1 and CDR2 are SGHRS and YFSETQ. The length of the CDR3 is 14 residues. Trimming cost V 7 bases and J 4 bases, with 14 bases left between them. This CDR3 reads CASGPGAVNEKLFF. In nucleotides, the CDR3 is TGCGCCAGCGGCCCAGGGGCGGTTAATGAAAAACTGTTTTTT.

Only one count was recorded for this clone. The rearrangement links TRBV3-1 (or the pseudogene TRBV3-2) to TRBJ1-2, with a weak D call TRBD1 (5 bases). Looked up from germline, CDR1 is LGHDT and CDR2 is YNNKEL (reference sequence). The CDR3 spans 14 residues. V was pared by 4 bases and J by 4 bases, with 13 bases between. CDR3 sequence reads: CASSPQGRSYGYTF. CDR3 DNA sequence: TGTGCCAGCAGCCCCCAGGGAAGAAGCTATGGCTACACCTTC.

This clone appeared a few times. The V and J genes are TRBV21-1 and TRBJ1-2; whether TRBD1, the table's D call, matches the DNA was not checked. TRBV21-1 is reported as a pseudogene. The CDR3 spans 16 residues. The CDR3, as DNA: TGTGCCAGCAGCTGGCCCCGACAGGGGGTCAACTATGGCTACACCTTC. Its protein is CASSWPRQGVNYGYTF.

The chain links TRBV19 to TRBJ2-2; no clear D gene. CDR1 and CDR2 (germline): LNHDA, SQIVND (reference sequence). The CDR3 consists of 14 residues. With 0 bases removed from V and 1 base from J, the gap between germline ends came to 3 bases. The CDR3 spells CASSIDRNTGELFF. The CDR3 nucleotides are TGTGCCAGTAGTATAGATAGGAACACCGGGGAGCTGTTTTTT.

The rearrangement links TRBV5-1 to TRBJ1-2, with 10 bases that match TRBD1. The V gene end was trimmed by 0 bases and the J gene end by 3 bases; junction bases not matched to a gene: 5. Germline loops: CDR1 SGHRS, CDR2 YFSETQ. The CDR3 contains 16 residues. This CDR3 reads CASSLDGTGVDYGYTF. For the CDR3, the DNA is TGCGCCAGCAGCTTGGATGGGACAGGGGTTGACTATGGCTACACCTTC.

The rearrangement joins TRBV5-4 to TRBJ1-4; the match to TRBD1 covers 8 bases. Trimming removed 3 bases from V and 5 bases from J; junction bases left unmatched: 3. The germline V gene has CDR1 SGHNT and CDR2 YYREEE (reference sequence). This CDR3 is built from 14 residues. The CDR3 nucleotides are TGTGCCAGCAGCTCGGGACAGGAAAATGAAAAACTGTTTTTT. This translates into CASSSGQENEKLFF.

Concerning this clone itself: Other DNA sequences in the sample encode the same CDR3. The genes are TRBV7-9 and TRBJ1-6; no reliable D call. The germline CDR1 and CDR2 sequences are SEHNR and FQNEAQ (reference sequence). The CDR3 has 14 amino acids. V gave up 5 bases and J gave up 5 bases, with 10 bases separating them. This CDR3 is CASSPRTDNSPLHF. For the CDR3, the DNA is TGTGCCAGCAGCCCGAGGACTGATAATTCACCCCTCCACTTT.

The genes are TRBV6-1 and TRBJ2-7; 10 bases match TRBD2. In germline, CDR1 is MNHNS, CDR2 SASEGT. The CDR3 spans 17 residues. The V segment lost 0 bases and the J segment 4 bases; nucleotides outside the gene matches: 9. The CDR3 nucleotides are TGTGCCAGCAGTGAAGCCCTAGCGGGGGCCTCTATGTACGAGCAGTACTTC. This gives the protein CASSEALAGASMYEQYF.

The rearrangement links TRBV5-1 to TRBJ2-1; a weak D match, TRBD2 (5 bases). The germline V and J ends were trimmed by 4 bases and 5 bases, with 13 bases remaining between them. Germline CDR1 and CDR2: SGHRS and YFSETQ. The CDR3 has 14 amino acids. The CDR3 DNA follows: TGCGCCAGCAGCCGCTTGACTACTAACAATGAGCAGTTCTTC. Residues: CASSRLTTNNEQFF.

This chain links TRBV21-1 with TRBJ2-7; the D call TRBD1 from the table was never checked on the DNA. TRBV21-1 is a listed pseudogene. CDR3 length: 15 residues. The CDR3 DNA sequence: TGTGCCAGCAGTACGACAGGGCGACCCTCCTACGAGCAGTACTTC. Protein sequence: CASSTTGRPSYEQYF.

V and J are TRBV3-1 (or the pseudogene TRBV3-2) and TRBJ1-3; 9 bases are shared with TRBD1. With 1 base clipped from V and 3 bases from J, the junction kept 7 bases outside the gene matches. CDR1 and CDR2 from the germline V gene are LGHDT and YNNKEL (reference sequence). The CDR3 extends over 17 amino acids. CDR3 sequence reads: CASSQGLPTGGGNTIYF. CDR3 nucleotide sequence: TGTGCCAGCAGCCAAGGTTTACCGACAGGGGGTGGAAACACCATATATTTT.

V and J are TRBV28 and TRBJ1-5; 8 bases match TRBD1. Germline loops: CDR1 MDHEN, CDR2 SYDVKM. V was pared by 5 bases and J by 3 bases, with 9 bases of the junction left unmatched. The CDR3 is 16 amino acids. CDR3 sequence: CASSPTGQGYNQPQHF. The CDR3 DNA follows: TGTGCCAGCAGTCCTACTGGACAGGGCTACAATCAGCCCCAGCATTTT. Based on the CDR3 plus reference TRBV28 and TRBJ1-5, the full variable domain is DVKVTQSSRYLVKRTGEKVFLECVQDMDHENMFWYRQDPGLGLRLIYFSYDVKMKEKGDIPEGYSVSREKKERFSLILESASTNQTSMYLCASSPTGQGYNQPQHFGDGTRLSIL.

CDR3 amino acids: CASSQSGRGGRTEAFF. CDR3 nucleotide sequence: TGCGCCAGCAGTCAATCGGGCAGGGGAGGGCGGACTGAAGCTTTCTTT. The chain links TRBV23-1 to TRBJ1-1; D is perhaps TRBD1 (6 bases). TRBV23-1 is noted as an ORF with a role that remains uncertain. The CDR3 is made up of 16 amino acids. V was pared by 0 bases and J by 5 bases, with 16 bases between.

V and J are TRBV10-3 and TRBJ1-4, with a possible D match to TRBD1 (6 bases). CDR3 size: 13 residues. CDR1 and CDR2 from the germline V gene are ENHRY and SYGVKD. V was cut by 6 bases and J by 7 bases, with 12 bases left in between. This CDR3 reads CAISPGGGEKLFF. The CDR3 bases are TGTGCCATCAGCCCGGGAGGGGGTGAAAAACTGTTTTTT.

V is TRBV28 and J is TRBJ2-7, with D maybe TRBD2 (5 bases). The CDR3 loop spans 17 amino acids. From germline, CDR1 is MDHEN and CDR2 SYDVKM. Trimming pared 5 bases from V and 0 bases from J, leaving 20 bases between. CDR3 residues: CASSPGLPPFSSYEQYF. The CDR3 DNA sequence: TGTGCCAGCAGTCCAGGACTGCCTCCTTTTAGCTCCTACGAGCAGTACTTC.